The 21 T cell receptor beta chains below all came from one sample that was sequenced in a study of human T cells and chemical hapten exposure. This sample's time point: patch test 1, 2 weeks after DPC sensitization. The treatment here: therapeutic diphenylcyclopropenone sensitization with weekly scalp DPC. MiXCR was run by TCRdb on the RACE reads, yielding one entry per CDR3 protein. Found here are some 190,000 distinct CDR3 sequences, about 20% of them singletons; the top ten hold under 7.5%. Source: whole blood, taken in connection with sensitization to the hapten diphenylcyclopropenone (DPC). All receptors derive from a woman between 50 and 59 years old with alopecia areata. Some clones in this sample may be carry-over from other donors' samples.

This chain uses TRBV7-8 with TRBJ2-2, with 13 bases that match TRBD2. V lost 3 bases to trimming and J lost 4 bases; unmatched junction nucleotides: 8. Looked up from germline, CDR1 is SGHVS and CDR2 is FQNEAQ. This CDR3 is built from 18 residues. The CDR3 DNA reads as TGTGCCAGCAGCTTCCCAGCGACTAGCGGGAGGAGCACCGGGGAGCTGTTTTTT. Translation: CASSFPATSGRSTGELFF.

This clonotype appeared a few times. The genes are TRBV20-1 and TRBJ2-7; D remains ambiguous. The germline V and J ends were trimmed by 1 base and 1 base, with 8 bases remaining between them. This CDR3 is 13 amino acids long. The germline V gene encodes CDR1 DFQATT and CDR2 SNEGSKA (reference sequence). The CDR3 is CSARGPASYEQYF. DNA for the CDR3: TGCAGTGCTAGAGGTCCGGCTTCCTACGAGCAGTACTTC.

The rearrangement links TRBV9 to TRBJ1-5, with a possible D match to TRBD1 (5 bases). The V gene's germline CDR1 is SGDLS and CDR2 YYNGEE. Trimming stripped 0 bases from V and 5 bases from J, with 12 bases between. The CDR3 spans 15 residues. The DNA for the CDR3 is TGTGCCAGCAGCGTAGCTGGGACGGGCGATCAGCCCCAGCATTTT. Translating it yields CASSVAGTGDQPQHF.

This clonotype appeared many times. The chain is built from TRBV11-2 and TRBJ2-7; 12 nucleotides line up with TRBD2. V dropped 7 bases and J dropped 3; count of bases not matched to a gene: 10. In germline, CDR1 is SGHAT, CDR2 FQNNGV. This CDR3 is 16 amino acids long. For the CDR3, the DNA is TGTGCCAGCAAGAGACTAGCGGGAGAGAGATTCTACGAGCAGTACTTC. Encoded protein: CASKRLAGERFYEQYF.

This chain connects TRBV2 to TRBJ2-3; TRBD2 might be the D (5 bases). The CDR3 is 16 residues long. The V end was cut by 2 bases, the J end by 4 bases, with 16 bases between. The germline CDR1 and CDR2 sequences are SNHLY and FYNNEI. The CDR3 spells CASSEKSAAGADTQYF. In DNA form, the CDR3 reads TGTGCCAGCAGTGAAAAGTCTGCGGCCGGGGCAGATACGCAGTATTTT.

This clonotype has a handful of counts. J is TRBJ2-3 and V is TRBV28; 11 nucleotides agree with TRBD2. This CDR3 region has 24 residues. The germline V gene has CDR1 MDHEN and CDR2 SYDVKM. V trimming: 4 bases; J trimming: 0 bases; junction bases outside the gene matches: 27. The CDR3 DNA reads as TGTGCCAGCAGTTCGCTCACCGGGACTAGCGGATACGACTTACCCACAACTAGCACAGATACGCAGTATTTT. It translates to CASSSLTGTSGYDLPTTSTDTQYF. Based on the CDR3 plus reference TRBV28 and TRBJ2-3, the full variable domain is DVKVTQSSRYLVKRTGEKVFLECVQDMDHENMFWYRQDPGLGLRLIYFSYDVKMKEKGDIPEGYSVSREKKERFSLILESASTNQTSMYLCASSSLTGTSGYDLPTTSTDTQYFGPGTRLTVL.

This chain links TRBV20-1 with TRBJ1-3; D ambiguous. Trimming left V 3 bases short and J 0 bases short, with 12 bases between. The CDR3 is 15 residues long. The germline CDR1 and CDR2 sequences are DFQATT and SNEGSKA (reference sequence). In nucleotides, the CDR3 is TGCAGTGCTAGCCACAGTGAGTCCTCTGGAAACACCATATATTTT. This translates into CSASHSESSGNTIYF.

The chain combines TRBV6-2 or TRBV6-3 with TRBJ2-1; TRBD2 might be the D (7 bases). CDR1 MNHEY and CDR2 SVGEGT come from the germline V gene. The germline V and J ends were trimmed by 6 bases and 13 bases, with 28 bases remaining between them. This CDR3 spans 16 amino acids. Here the CDR3 reads CASRRHGGSRGMSQFF. CDR3 in DNA: TGTGCCAGCAGGAGACACGGGGGGAGTAGGGGGATGAGTCAGTTCTTC.

The chain uses TRBV10-1 and TRBJ2-5; TRBD2 matches at 8 bases. Germline V lookup: CDR1 WNHNN, CDR2 SYGVQD (reference sequence). V trimming: 2 bases; J trimming: 5 bases; junction bases outside the gene matches: 7. There are 15 residues in the CDR3. As DNA, the CDR3 is TGCGCCAGCAGTGAGAGGACGGGAGGGCCTGAGACCCAGTACTTC. Its translation: CASSERTGGPETQYF.

CDR3 region: CASSFGGNSYEQYF. As DNA, the CDR3 is TGTGCCAGCAGCTTTGGGGGAAACTCCTACGAGCAGTACTTC. The chain couples TRBV7-9 to TRBJ2-7; the D call may be TRBD1 or TRBD2 (5 bases each). The V and J ends lost 3 bases and 0 bases respectively, with 9 bases between them. This CDR3 region has 14 residues. CDR1 is SEHNR and CDR2 is FQNEAQ in the germline V gene (reference sequence).

The rearrangement joins TRBV11-2 to TRBJ2-1, with no clear D. V was trimmed by 1 base and J by 8 bases, leaving 9 bases between them. This CDR3 spans 13 amino acids. Germline V gives CDR1 SGHAT, CDR2 FQNNGV. In DNA form, the CDR3 reads TGTGCCAGCAGCTTAGTGGCTCCGCATGAGCAGTTCTTC. This codes for CASSLVAPHEQFF.

This clonotype was recorded a few times. The J gene is TRBJ2-2, the V gene TRBV9; 7 bases line up with TRBD1. Germline V gene lookup returns CDR1 SGDLS and CDR2 YYNGEE. The CDR3 spans 17 residues. The V gene end was trimmed by 0 bases and the J gene end by 1 base; junction bases not matched to a gene: 6. The CDR3 loop is CASSVAMGDRNTGELFF. CDR3 in DNA: TGTGCCAGCAGCGTAGCCATGGGGGACAGGAACACCGGGGAGCTGTTTTTT.

The chain is built from TRBV10-2 and TRBJ2-5; D not resolved. Germline V lookup: CDR1 WSHSY, CDR2 SAAADI. V was clipped by 5 bases and J by 3 bases, with 7 bases between them. The CDR3 has 12 amino acids. CDR3 DNA sequence: TGCGCCAGCAGTTGGCTGGAAGAGACCCAGTACTTC. Residues: CASSWLEETQYF.

The V and J genes are TRBV30 and TRBJ2-3; TRBD1 matches 8 bases. CDR1 and CDR2 (germline): GTSNPN, SVGIG (reference sequence). This CDR3 contains 14 residues. V trimming: 5 bases; J trimming: 3 bases; junction bases outside the gene matches: 7. The CDR3 coding sequence is TGTGCCTGGGCGCCGGGACAGGAGACAGATACGCAGTATTTT. It encodes CAWAPGQETDTQYF.

The chain joins TRBV6-5 to TRBJ2-4; 7 nucleotides match TRBD2. The V gene's germline CDR1 is MNHEY and CDR2 SVGAGI. With 8 bases clipped from V and 0 bases from J, the junction kept 4 bases outside the gene matches. This CDR3 is built from 14 residues. CDR3 protein: CASGPSGAKNIQYF. The CDR3, as DNA: TGTGCCAGCGGGCCTAGCGGAGCCAAAAACATTCAGTACTTC.

A few counts support this clonotype. This chain connects TRBV9 to TRBJ1-6, with D possibly being TRBD1 (5 bases). CDR1 is SGDLS and CDR2 is YYNGEE in the germline V gene. This CDR3 region has 15 residues. V was trimmed by 0 bases and J by 7 bases, leaving 11 bases between them. The CDR3 region is CASSVDTTANSPLHF. The CDR3 DNA is TGTGCCAGCAGCGTAGACACGACAGCAAATTCACCCCTCCACTTT. The full variable domain, its missing parts supplied by reference TRBV9 and TRBJ1-6, is DSGVTQTPKHLITATGQRVTLRCSPRSGDLSVYWYQQSLDQGLQFLIQYYNGEERAKGNILERFSAQQFPDLHSELNLSSLELGDSALYFCASSVDTTANSPLHFGNGTRLTVT.

This clonotype was seen only a few times. The V and J genes are TRBV10-3 and TRBJ1-1; D perhaps matches TRBD1 (5 bases). CDR3 size: 15 residues. V shed 6 bases and J shed 4 bases, with 18 bases lying between them. The germline V gene encodes CDR1 ENHRY and CDR2 SYGVKD. The CDR3 sequence is CAISPTDSQPTEAFF. The CDR3 nucleotides read TGTGCCATCAGCCCAACTGACAGTCAACCCACTGAAGCTTTCTTT.

This clonotype has just a few counts. The chain links TRBV5-1 to TRBJ2-2; no clear D. The CDR3 is 11 residues long. Germline V lookup: CDR1 SGHRS, CDR2 YFSETQ. The ends were cut back, 5 bases at V and 6 bases at J, with 5 bases in the middle. This CDR3 reads CASSRPGELFF. The CDR3 DNA sequence: TGCGCCAGCAGTCGTCCCGGGGAGCTGTTTTTT.

This clonotype was observed a handful of times. This chain uses TRBV27 with TRBJ1-5, with 9 positions matching TRBD1. Germline trimming cut 3 bases from V and 4 bases from J; bases unmatched to any gene: 1. The CDR3 covers 14 residues. CDR1 and CDR2 from the germline V gene are MNHEY and SMNVEV (reference sequence). The CDR3 sequence is CASSFGTGNQPQHF. The CDR3 DNA is TGTGCCAGCAGTTTTGGGACAGGGAATCAGCCCCAGCATTTT.

Concerning this clonotype itself: The junction does not match germline at one end; this may be a read error. CDR3 bases: TGTGTCAGCAGCGTACGGGACAGTCACACCGGGGAGCTGTTTTTT. Its protein product is CVSSVRDSHTGELFF. The chain uses TRBV9 and TRBJ2-2, with 7 bases lining up with TRBD1. From germline, CDR1 is SGDLS and CDR2 YYNGEE. This CDR3 contains 15 residues.

This sequence joins TRBV20-1 and TRBJ2-2; weak D call: TRBD1 (6 bases). This CDR3 has 13 residues. CDR1 is DFQATT, CDR2 SNEGSKA, per germline (reference sequence). The germline V and J ends were trimmed by 5 bases and 4 bases, with 11 bases remaining between them. The DNA for the CDR3 is TGCAGTGCTGGCATACAGGGCACCGGGGAGCTGTTTTTT. Translating gives CSAGIQGTGELFF.